Listed below are T cell receptor beta chains from one sample, sequenced in a study of blood T cell repertoires in COVID-19. Using immunoSEQ multiplex PCR, the repertoire was profiled, and TCRdb retains in-frame clones only, with some absent. The profile shows tens of thousands of clones, over 70% of them singletons. Source material: peripheral blood. All receptors derive from a man over 45 with active COVID-19. The conserved cysteine and the conserved F or W are not part of the CDR3 here.

J,V,CDR3
TRBJ1-2,TRBV14,ASSRYPGQPSGGYT
TRBJ2-7,TRBV7-9,ASSLPSWLNPYEQY
TRBJ1-6,TRBV5-8,ASSFSQGSYNSPLH
TRBJ2-1,TRBV7-3,ASSLFAGGMNEQF
TRBJ2-5,TRBV5-4,ASSPRGRETQY
TRBJ2-1,TRBV5-4,ASSFAGGGYEQF
TRBJ1-4,TRBV28,ASSRAGTGEGEKLF
TRBJ2-5,TRBV10-3,AISDPLTGAKETQY
TRBJ2-1,TRBV5-1,ASSLTGGSEQF
TRBJ2-5,TRBV24-1,ATSVAPGQGKETQY
TRBJ2-7,TRBV5-6,ASSRWEYEQY